Each of the 27 T cell receptor beta chains below was sequenced from the same sample in a study of cytomegalovirus exposure and HLA in healthy donors. The PCR used 60 Vbeta and 13 Jbeta primers. The table came from immunoSEQ multiplex PCR; TCRdb's copy has only in-frame clones and leaves some out. The data show more than 90,000 clones, with 55% to 75% seen just once and 8.5% to 9.5% held by the top ten. Sequenced material: PBMCs. Receptors were obtained from a man aged 25-45 years in good health and CMV-seropositive.

The chain links TRBV6-4 to TRBJ2-2, with TRBD2 identical over 7 bases. V trimming: 4 bases; J trimming: 8 bases; junction bases outside the gene matches: 4. Germline V lookup: CDR1 MRHNA, CDR2 SNTAGT. There are 13 residues in the CDR3. The CDR3: CASSVRLAGELFF. The CDR3 nucleotides are TGTGCCAGCAGTGTCCGACTAGCAGGGGAGCTGTTTTTT.

A single count supports this clone. The rearrangement links TRBV21-1 to TRBJ2-1; no check of the table's D call, TRBD2, against the DNA was made. TRBV21-1 is a documented pseudogene. The CDR3 loop spans 17 amino acids. The CDR3: CASSKALRGLYYNEQFF. The CDR3 DNA is TGTGCCAGCAGCAAAGCGCTTAGGGGACTCTACTACAATGAGCAGTTCTTC.

The chain carries TRBV19 and TRBJ2-1; 10 bases align to TRBD2. V gave up 10 bases and J gave up 0 bases; unmatched junction bases: 3. Germline assignment: CDR1 LNHDA and CDR2 SQIVND (reference sequence). The CDR3 has 14 amino acids. The CDR3 DNA reads as TGTGCCACCACTAGCGGGAACTCCTACAATGAGCAGTTCTTC. Its translation is CATTSGNSYNEQFF.

V and J are TRBV15 and TRBJ2-3, with D tentatively TRBD1 (5 bases). V shed 1 base and J shed 0 bases, with 11 bases lying between them. The CDR3 has 16 amino acids. Germline CDR1 and CDR2: LNHNV and YYDKDF (reference sequence). The CDR3 nucleotides are TGTGCCACCAGCAGAGCTATGACAGTTAGCACAGATACGCAGTATTTT. Its protein is CATSRAMTVSTDTQYF.

The CDR3 DNA sequence: TGTGCCAGCAGCCCCGGACAGGGAGGGTATGAGCAGTTCTTC. As protein: CASSPGQGGYEQFF. This sequence joins TRBV7-3 and TRBJ2-1; D is possibly TRBD1 (8 bases). The CDR3 covers 14 residues. V gave up 5 bases and J gave up 8 bases, with 16 bases separating them. Germline CDR1 is SGHTA and CDR2 is FQGTGA.

The chain links TRBV5-4 to TRBJ2-2; D may be TRBD2 (7 bases). The CDR3 is 15 residues long. Trimming shortened V by 3 bases and J by 1 base, and 10 bases separated the two germline ends. The germline CDR1 and CDR2 sequences are SGHNT and YYREEE (reference sequence). As DNA, the CDR3 is TGTGCCAGCAGCTCGGGGGGCGGGAACACCGGGGAGCTGTTTTTT. Encoded protein: CASSSGGGNTGELFF.

For the CDR3, the DNA is TGCGCCAGCAGCCCGTGGACTAGCGGGAGAGGGGATGAGCAGTTCTTC. Amino acids: CASSPWTSGRGDEQFF. This rearrangement joins TRBV5-1 to TRBJ2-1; the match to TRBD2 covers 13 bases. The V segment lost 4 bases and the J segment 8 bases; nucleotides outside the gene matches: 9. The CDR3 length is 16 residues. CDR1 and CDR2 from the germline V gene are SGHRS and YFSETQ.

V and J are TRBV18 and TRBJ1-5; 10 bases map to TRBD1. CDR3 length: 14 residues. Germline CDR1 reads KGHSH; CDR2 reads LQKENI. J was trimmed by 6 bases and V by 5 bases; bases with no gene match: 4. CDR3: CASSYGQGGQPQHF. The CDR3 DNA reads TGTGCCAGCTCATATGGACAGGGGGGTCAGCCCCAGCATTTT. The full variable domain, with the rest looked up from reference TRBV18 and TRBJ1-5, is NAGVMQNPRHLVRRRGQEARLRCSPMKGHSHVYWYRQLPEEGLKFMVYLQKENIIDESGMPKERFSAEFPKEGPSILRIQQVVRGDSAAYFCASSYGQGGQPQHFGDGTRLSIL.

This clone was detected only a few times. V is TRBV5-8 and J is TRBJ2-3; D perhaps matches TRBD2 (5 bases). The CDR3 loop spans 14 amino acids. CDR1 SGHTS and CDR2 YDEGEE come from the germline V gene. The V gene lost 3 bases and the J gene lost 2 bases, with 10 bases spanning the gap. The CDR3 DNA reads TGTGCCAGCAGCTGGGGAGTACTCACAGATACGCAGTATTTT. It translates to CASSWGVLTDTQYF.

The J gene is TRBJ1-1, the V gene TRBV18; D is unclear. The CDR3 contains 14 residues. CDR1 is KGHSH, CDR2 LQKENI, per germline. Trimming left V 3 bases short and J 4 bases short, with 12 bases between. CDR3 residues: CASSPLGEGTEAFF. For the CDR3, the DNA is TGTGCCAGCTCACCCCTGGGAGAGGGCACTGAAGCTTTCTTT. The full variable domain, in which reference TRBV18 and TRBJ1-1 provide the parts outside the CDR3, is NAGVMQNPRHLVRRRGQEARLRCSPMKGHSHVYWYRQLPEEGLKFMVYLQKENIIDESGMPKERFSAEFPKEGPSILRIQQVVRGDSAAYFCASSPLGEGTEAFFGQGTRLTVV.

The chain recombines TRBV10-3 with TRBJ1-1; 7 bases are shared with TRBD1. J was trimmed by 5 bases and V by 6 bases; bases with no gene match: 6. Germline V gene data show CDR1 as ENHRY and CDR2 as SYGVKD. The CDR3 consists of 13 residues. CDR3 residues: CAIRTTGMTEAFF. For the CDR3, the DNA is TGTGCCATCAGGACGACAGGGATGACTGAAGCTTTCTTT.

The V and J genes are TRBV29-1 and TRBJ1-1; D not resolved. Per germline, CDR1 SQVTM and CDR2 ANQGSEA. CDR3 length: 11 amino acids. The V gene lost 5 bases and the J gene lost 1 base, with 5 bases spanning the gap. CDR3 amino acids: CSVSGNTEAFF. As DNA, the CDR3 is TGCAGCGTTTCAGGGAACACTGAAGCTTTCTTT.

V is TRBV4-2 and J is TRBJ1-5; a possible D gene is TRBD1 (5 bases). Germline CDR1 LGHNA, CDR2 YNFKEQ. There are 17 residues in the CDR3. V was cut by 0 bases and J by 0 bases, with 12 bases left in between. The CDR3 DNA reads as TGTGCCAGCAGCCAAGATGGGGCATCCCTTAGCAATCAGCCCCAGCATTTT. It codes for CASSQDGASLSNQPQHF.

This clone was counted between two and nine times. The chain links TRBV27 to TRBJ1-2; possibly TRBD1 for D (6 bases). Germline CDR1 and CDR2: MNHEY and SMNVEV (reference sequence). V was pared by 2 bases and J by 5 bases, with 15 bases between. This CDR3 is 15 amino acids long. The CDR3 sequence: CASSLGVPGQYGYTF. In DNA form, the CDR3 reads TGTGCCAGCAGTTTAGGGGTCCCCGGACAGTATGGCTACACCTTC.

The chain has TRBV11-2 and TRBJ1-1; D may be TRBD1 (5 bases). Trimming removed 0 bases from V and 0 bases from J, with 17 bases in between. The CDR3 loop spans 18 amino acids. The germline V gene encodes CDR1 SGHAT and CDR2 FQNNGV. The chain's CDR3 is CASSLEHGGVDVNTEAFF. CDR3 in DNA: TGTGCCAGCAGCTTAGAACACGGAGGGGTCGACGTGAACACTGAAGCTTTCTTT.

The CDR3 DNA follows: TGTGCCAGCAGTCCGAGCGGGGGGCTCAACGAGCAGTACTTC. Translating it yields CASSPSGGLNEQYF. The chain carries TRBV28 and TRBJ2-5, with 9 bases identical to TRBD2. The closer fit of TRBJ2-7 to the DNA end suggests the J call may be wrong. The CDR3 has 14 residues. Germline CDR1 reads MDHEN; CDR2 reads SYDVKM.

The V gene is TRBV4-1, the J gene TRBJ2-1; unclear D gene. The V gene lost 1 base and the J gene lost 6 bases, with 16 bases spanning the gap. CDR1 MGHRA and CDR2 YSYEKL come from the germline V gene. This CDR3 comprises 16 residues. The CDR3 spells CASSQVSSALSNEQFF. In DNA form, the CDR3 reads TGCGCCAGCAGCCAAGTCTCCTCCGCCTTGAGCAATGAGCAGTTCTTC.

V is TRBV21-1 and J is TRBJ2-5; the table's D call of TRBD2 was not tested on the DNA. TRBV21-1 is marked as a pseudogene. CDR3 length: 16 residues. This CDR3 reads CASSLGLAGVEETQYF. The CDR3 DNA follows: TGTGCCAGCAGCTTAGGACTAGCGGGAGTTGAAGAGACCCAGTACTTC.

The chain links TRBV6-5 to TRBJ1-1; TRBD1 matches 7 bases. Trimming took 3 bases from V and 0 from J; bases not matched to a gene: 7. This CDR3 region has 16 residues. Germline V gene sequence: CDR1 MNHEY, CDR2 SVGAGI. The CDR3 DNA reads as TGTGCCAGCAGTTATGGAGGGACAGATTTGAACACTGAAGCTTTCTTT. Its translation: CASSYGGTDLNTEAFF.

The V call is TRBV28, the J call TRBJ1-2; D is ambiguous. The germline V gene encodes CDR1 MDHEN and CDR2 SYDVKM. The ends were cut back, 5 bases at V and 6 bases at J, with 13 bases in the middle. The CDR3 runs to 13 residues. In DNA, the CDR3 is TGTGCCAGCAGTCCCCTGACACGCAATGGCTACACCTTC. It codes for CASSPLTRNGYTF.

This clone was seen a handful of times. The CDR3 spells CASSSGDRRNTEAFF. CDR3 bases: TGCGCCAGCAGCTCGGGCGACAGGAGGAACACTGAAGCTTTCTTT. The gene calls are TRBV5-1 and TRBJ1-1; tentative D call: TRBD1 (6 bases). The CDR3 contains 15 residues. CDR1 and CDR2 from the germline V gene are SGHRS and YFSETQ. The V end was cut by 3 bases, the J end by 1 base, with 13 bases between.

The chain employs TRBV5-4 and TRBJ2-2, with 7 bases matching TRBD2. J was trimmed by 6 bases and V by 4 bases; bases with no gene match: 12. CDR1 and CDR2 from the germline V gene are SGHNT and YYREEE (reference sequence). CDR3 length: 16 amino acids. CDR3 DNA: TGTGCCAGCAGCATTGGAGTAGATCGGGGGGCCGGGGAGCTGTTTTTT. The encoded protein is CASSIGVDRGAGELFF.

In DNA form, the CDR3 reads TGTGCCAGCAGCCGAAATTATCAGGGGGGATACAATGAGCAGTTCTTC. Protein: CASSRNYQGGYNEQFF. The V gene is TRBV5-4, the J gene TRBJ2-1, with D maybe TRBD1 (7 bases). Between the trimmed V and J ends, which lost 4 bases and 4 bases, there was a span of 18 bases. Germline-derived CDR1 and CDR2 are SGHNT and YYREEE (reference sequence). CDR3 length: 16 amino acids.

The chain couples TRBV4-1 to TRBJ2-7; D might be TRBD2 (6 bases). Per germline, CDR1 MGHRA and CDR2 YSYEKL. This CDR3 is 14 amino acids long. V was clipped by 1 base and J by 1 base, with 8 bases between them. CDR3 loop: CASSQVGGSYEQYF. The CDR3 DNA reads as TGCGCCAGCAGCCAAGTTGGGGGGTCCTACGAGCAGTACTTC.

The rearrangement uses TRBV28 and TRBJ2-7; 9 nucleotides match TRBD1. From germline, CDR1 is MDHEN and CDR2 SYDVKM. This CDR3 has 12 residues. The V segment lost 8 bases and the J segment 6 bases; nucleotides outside the gene matches: 5. The CDR3 sequence is CASGQGMFEQYV. CDR3 DNA sequence: TGTGCCAGCGGACAGGGGATGTTCGAGCAGTACGTC.

V usage is TRBV2 and J usage is TRBJ1-2; D gene unclear. CDR3 length equals 14 residues. The germline gives CDR1 SNHLY, CDR2 FYNNEI. V lost 4 bases to trimming and J lost 5 bases, with 14 bases between them. The CDR3 reads CASSVKVSGYGYTF. The CDR3, as DNA: TGTGCCAGCAGTGTGAAGGTATCAGGTTATGGCTACACCTTC.

This clone was observed once. The chain uses TRBV5-1 and TRBJ2-1, with 10 bases matching TRBD2. The trim removed 3 bases at V and 5 bases at J, leaving 8 bases unmatched. The CDR3 consists of 16 residues. Germline CDR1 and CDR2: SGHRS and YFSETQ. This CDR3 is CASSSISGGPNNEQFF. The DNA of the CDR3 is TGCGCCAGCAGCTCCATTAGCGGGGGGCCGAACAATGAGCAGTTCTTC.